This TCR beta chain appears in the sequencing data of a study of T cell responses to AZD1222 COVID-19 vaccine. Study observations and caveats: Baseline seropositivity characterized only a handful of AZD1222 recipients. Donors skewed white British and female; clonal diversity was possibly underestimated.

Produced via immunoSEQ multiplex PCR; TCRdb's table is partial and in-frame only. The sample includes 75,000 to 100,000 clones, nearly 90% seen only once; the top ten take around 1.6%. This clone came up once. Its antigen remains unknown. The J segment lost 1 base and the V segment lost 8 bases, leaving 4 bases of the junction unmatched. CDR3 length: 14 amino acids. Germline V gives CDR1 MNHEY, CDR2 SVGAGI. J is TRBJ2-2 and V is TRBV6-5, with 7 bases matching TRBD1. This clonotype was sampled from an adult in good health. This specimen consisted of peripheral blood, obtained on day 0 of AZD1222 vaccination. The CDR3 nucleotides read TGTGCCAGCGGTAGGACAGGGAACACCGGGGAGCTGTTTTTT. This translates into CASGRTGNTGELFF.